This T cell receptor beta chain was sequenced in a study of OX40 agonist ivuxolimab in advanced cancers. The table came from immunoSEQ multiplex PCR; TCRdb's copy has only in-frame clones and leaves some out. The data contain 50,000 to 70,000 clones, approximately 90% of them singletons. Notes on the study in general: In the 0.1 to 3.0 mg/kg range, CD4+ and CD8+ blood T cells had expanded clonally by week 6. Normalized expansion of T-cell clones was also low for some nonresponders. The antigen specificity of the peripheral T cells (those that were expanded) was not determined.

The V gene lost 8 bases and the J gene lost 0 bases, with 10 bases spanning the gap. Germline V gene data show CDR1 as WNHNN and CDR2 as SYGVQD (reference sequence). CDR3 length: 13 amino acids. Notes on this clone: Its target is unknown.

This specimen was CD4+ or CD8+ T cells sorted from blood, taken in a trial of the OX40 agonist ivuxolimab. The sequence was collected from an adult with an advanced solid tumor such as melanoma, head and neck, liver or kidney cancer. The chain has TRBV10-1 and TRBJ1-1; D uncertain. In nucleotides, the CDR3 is TGCGCCAGCCGGGGTGGCATGAACACTGAAGCTTTCTTT. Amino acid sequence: CASRGGMNTEAFF.